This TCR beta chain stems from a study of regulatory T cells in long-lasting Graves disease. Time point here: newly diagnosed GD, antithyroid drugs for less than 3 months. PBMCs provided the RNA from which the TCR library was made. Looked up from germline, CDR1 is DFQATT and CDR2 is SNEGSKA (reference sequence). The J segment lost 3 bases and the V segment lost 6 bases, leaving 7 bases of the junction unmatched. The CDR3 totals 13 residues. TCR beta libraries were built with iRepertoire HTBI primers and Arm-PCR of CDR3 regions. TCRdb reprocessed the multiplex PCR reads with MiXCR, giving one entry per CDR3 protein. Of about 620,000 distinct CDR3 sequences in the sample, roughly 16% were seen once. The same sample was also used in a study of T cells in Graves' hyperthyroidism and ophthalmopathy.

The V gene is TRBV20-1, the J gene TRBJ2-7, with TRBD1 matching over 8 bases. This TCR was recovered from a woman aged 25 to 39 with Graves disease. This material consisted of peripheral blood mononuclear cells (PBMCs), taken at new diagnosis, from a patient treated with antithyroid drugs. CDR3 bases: TGCAGTGCCGGGACAGGCTACTTCTACGAGCAGTACTTC. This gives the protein CSAGTGYFYEQYF.